The present entry profiles one T cell receptor beta chain with its context. Some clones are missing from TCRdb's copy, which holds only in-frame ones; the method was immunoSEQ multiplex PCR. The sample consists of about 20,000 clones, just over 90% of them appearing once. The data were obtained in a study of blood T cell repertoires in COVID-19. Study details: Acute and convalescent COVID-19 specimens originated in the United States, Italy and Spain. Sample material is recorded as cDNA or gDNA derived from T cells, B-cell-depleted T cells, or PBMCs.

This CDR3 has 15 residues. V gave up 3 bases and J gave up 2 bases, with 10 bases separating them. CDR1 is LNHDA, CDR2 SQIVND, per germline (reference sequence). Sequencing was done on a sample of peripheral blood. This TCR was recovered from a woman aged 50 to 60 with active COVID-19. This chain connects TRBV19 to TRBJ1-4, with no clear D. The CDR3 DNA follows: TGTGCCAGTAGTATGTCGGGAAGGACTAATGAAAAACTGTTTTTT. Amino acids: CASSMSGRTNEKLFF.